These T cell receptor beta chains were read from a single sample in a study of cytomegalovirus exposure and HLA in healthy donors. Generated by immunoSEQ multiplex PCR, the TCRdb table keeps only in-frame clones and is missing some. The data show about 36,000 clones, roughly 69% seen once. The specimen was PBMCs. The receptors originated from a young man in good health and CMV-seronegative. Each CDR3 is given with its conserved first and last residue. D genes are given only for firm matches. Not all rows give a size; the values are once, few, many and, for expanded clones, a class.

V	size	J	D	DNA	CDR3
TRBV6-1	once	TRBJ2-7	TRBD2	TGTGCCAGCAGAGCCGAACTAGCGGAGACCTACGAGCAGTACTTC	CASRAELAETYEQYF
TRBV18	NA	TRBJ1-2	TRBD1	TGTGCCAGCTCGGCAGGACAGGGGGCCTTCTATGGCTACACCTTC	CASSAGQGAFYGYTF
TRBV15	NA	TRBJ1-5	TRBD1	TGTGCCACCAGCAGAGAATTGGCAGGGGGCCAGCCCCAGCATTTT	CATSRELAGGQPQHF
TRBV4-2	NA	TRBJ2-7	TRBD2	TGTGCCAGCAGCCAGAACCTAGCGGGAGGGTTCTCCTACGAGCAGTACTTC	CASSQNLAGGFSYEQYF
TRBV5-1	NA	TRBJ2-5	NA	TGCGCCAGCAGCTTGGCCCCTTCCCGTCAAGAGACCCAGTACTTC	CASSLAPSRQETQYF
TRBV14	NA	TRBJ1-1	TRBD1	TGTGCCAGCTCCCTGACAGGGGGGCGGACTGAAGCTTTCTTT	CASSLTGGRTEAFF
TRBV6-4	NA	TRBJ2-2	NA	TGTGCCAGCAGTGACCGCGAGGGAGGGGAGCTGTTTTTT	CASSDREGGELFF
TRBV4-3	medium-sized	TRBJ1-4	NA	TGCGCCAGCAGTCCCGGGACATTTAATGAAAAACTGTTTTTT	CASSPGTFNEKLFF
TRBV6-5	NA	TRBJ1-2	TRBD1	TGTGCCAGCAGTTATAGTACAGGGGACTATGGCTACACCTTC	CASSYSTGDYGYTF
TRBV14	NA	TRBJ2-7	NA	TGTGCCAGCAGCCCCGGACGGGGTCAGTACTTC	CASSPGRGQYF
TRBV4-2	NA	TRBJ2-7	NA	TGTGCCAGCAGCCAAGATCGGTCCTACGAGCAGTACTTC	CASSQDRSYEQYF
TRBV5-1	NA	TRBJ2-6	TRBD2	TGCGCCAGCCTACCGGGGGGGTCTGGGGCCAACGTCCTGACTTTC	CASLPGGSGANVLTF
TRBV7-6	few	TRBJ2-3	NA	TGTGCCAGCAGCAAAGGACTTAGCACAGATACGCAGTATTTT	CASSKGLSTDTQYF
TRBV7-9	few	TRBJ2-7	NA	TGTGCCAGCAGGCCCGACATTTCCTACGAGCAGTACTTC	CASRPDISYEQYF
TRBV18	few	TRBJ2-7	TRBD1	TGTGCCAGCTCACCCCGGGACAGAACCTCCTACGAGCAGTACTTC	CASSPRDRTSYEQYF
TRBV7-8	once	TRBJ2-7	TRBD2	TGTGCCAGCAGCCTATCCGGGACTACTTCCTACGAGCAGTACTTC	CASSLSGTTSYEQYF
TRBV7-2	NA	TRBJ2-7	NA	TGTGCCAGCAGCCCCCTCACAGAGCAGTACTTC	CASSPLTEQYF
TRBV28	few	TRBJ1-2	TRBD1	TGTGCCAGCAGTTTTTGGACAGGGGTCTATGGCTACACCTTC	CASSFWTGVYGYTF
TRBV27	medium-sized	TRBJ1-2	NA	TGTGCCAGCAGTTTTCAGGGCTACGGCTATGGCTACACCTTC	CASSFQGYGYGYTF
TRBV28	NA	TRBJ1-5	NA	TGTGCCAGCAGAACGCCCGGTGTGGGACATAGCAATCAGCCCCAGCATTTT	CASRTPGVGHSNQPQHF
TRBV9	NA	TRBJ1-1	TRBD1	TGTGCCAGCAGCGCAGGGACAGGGGGAACCTCACCTTTCTTT	CASSAGTGGTSPFF
TRBV15	NA	TRBJ1-2	TRBD1	TGTGCCACCAGCAGAGTCGGACAGGGAGACTATGGCTACACCTTC	CATSRVGQGDYGYTF
TRBV7-2	NA	TRBJ2-2	NA	TGTGCCAGCAGCTTAGATCATGCGTCCGGGGAGCTGTTTTTT	CASSLDHASGELFF
TRBV7-8	few	TRBJ2-1	NA	TGTGCCAGCAGCCAGAACCAAGGGGGCCGCGGGGAGTTCTTC	CASSQNQGGRGEFF
TRBV19	NA	TRBJ1-1	TRBD1	TGTGCCAGTAGGGGGACAGGGGCCGAAGCTTTCTTT	CASRGTGAEAFF
TRBV4-2	once	TRBJ1-1	NA	TGTGCCAGCAGCCAACTCACTACGGGCACTGAAGCTTTCTTT	CASSQLTTGTEAFF
TRBV6-5	NA	TRBJ2-7	TRBD1	TGTGCCAGCAGTTACTCCGGACAGGGGAAGTACGAGCAGTACTTC	CASSYSGQGKYEQYF
TRBV6-5	NA	TRBJ1-4	NA	TGTGCCAGCAGTTCCCTCGGGGGAGCTACGGAAAAACTGTTTTTT	CASSSLGGATEKLFF
TRBV11-2	few	TRBJ1-1	NA	TGTGCCAGCAGCTATGACAGGAACACTGAAGCTTTCTTT	CASSYDRNTEAFF
TRBV19	NA	TRBJ2-7	NA	TGTGCCAGTAGTATTTGGCAACGATACGAGCAGTACTTC	CASSIWQRYEQYF
TRBV7-9	NA	TRBJ2-1	TRBD1	TGTGCCACCCGGGAAGGGGGCTTGGCCTACAATGAGCAGTTCTTC	CATREGGLAYNEQFF
TRBV11-2	NA	TRBJ1-4	TRBD1	TGTGCCAGCAGCTTTACAGGGGGGAATGAAAAACTGTTTTTT	CASSFTGGNEKLFF
TRBV10-2	NA	TRBJ2-1	TRBD2	TGCGCCAGCAGTGAGAGGGCTAGCGGGGGCCGTTACAATGAGCAGTTCTTC	CASSERASGGRYNEQFF
TRBV6-1	NA	TRBJ2-6	TRBD1	TGTGCCAGCAGTGCCAGGGGGCCCGGGGCCAACGTCCTGACTTTC	CASSARGPGANVLTF
TRBV4-2	NA	TRBJ1-2	NA	TGTGCCAGCAGCCAAGACCGGGGGAGCTATGGCTACACCTTC	CASSQDRGSYGYTF
TRBV6-1	NA	TRBJ1-2	NA	TGTGCCAGCAGAGAAACAGGGTTTACTGGCTACACCTTC	CASRETGFTGYTF
TRBV5-1	few	TRBJ1-5	TRBD1	TGCGCCAGCAGCTTCGGGACAGGGGTGGGTCAGCCCCAGCATTTT	CASSFGTGVGQPQHF
TRBV4-1	NA	TRBJ2-7	TRBD1	TGCGCCAGCAGCCAATCCTGGACAGGGGGCTACGAGCAGTACTTC	CASSQSWTGGYEQYF
TRBV5-1	NA	TRBJ2-7	NA	TGCGCCAGCAGCTTGTGGGGCGGCCAGGGGAACTACGAGCAGTACTTC	CASSLWGGQGNYEQYF
TRBV5-1	NA	TRBJ1-2	NA	TGCGCCAGCAGCCCGGCCTCCGGGACAAGCTATGGCTACACCTTC	CASSPASGTSYGYTF
TRBV25-1	NA	TRBJ2-3	TRBD2	TGTGCCAGCTGGGGGACTAGCGGCCCTCAAGATACGCAGTATTTT	CASWGTSGPQDTQYF
TRBV10-2	NA	TRBJ2-5	TRBD1	TGCGCCAGCAGTGAGGACAGGGGGACCCAGTACTTC	CASSEDRGTQYF
TRBV6-1	medium-sized	TRBJ2-7	TRBD1	TGTGCCAGCAGTCTGACAGGGACCTACGAGCAGTACTTC	CASSLTGTYEQYF
TRBV5-1	NA	TRBJ1-1	NA	TGCGCCAGCAGCTTCGACGGGGAGAACACTGAAGCTTTCTTT	CASSFDGENTEAFF
TRBV5-1	NA	TRBJ2-1	TRBD1	TGCGCCAGCGTCCGAGGGACAGGGTCCTACAATGAGCAGTTCTTC	CASVRGTGSYNEQFF
TRBV2	NA	TRBJ2-3	NA	TGTGCCAGAACGACGTCAGGGGCGGATACGCAGTATTTT	CARTTSGADTQYF
TRBV7-9	once	TRBJ2-2	TRBD2	TGTGCGAGGGGGACTAGCGAAACCACCGGGGAGCTGTTTTTT	CARGTSETTGELFF
TRBV29-1	NA	TRBJ2-7	TRBD1	TGCAGCGTTGAATCGGACAGGGTAGACCACGAGCAGTACTTC	CSVESDRVDHEQYF
TRBV4-2	NA	TRBJ2-1	NA	TGTGCCAGCAGCCGACAAGGCGGAGGGGGGGCAAACAATGAGCAGTTCTTC	CASSRQGGGGANNEQFF
TRBV11-2	NA	TRBJ1-6	NA	TGTGCCAGCAGCTCAGGTTTTAGCTCCTATAATTCACCCCTCCACTTT	CASSSGFSSYNSPLHF